This paragraph reports one T cell receptor (beta chain). Antigen specificity is unknown. Within the sample, other DNA sequences also encode this same CDR3. Original data processing: From ImmunoSEQ came sequences covering only the junction and carrying no quality scores, so filtering differed. The protocol was immunoSEQ multiplex PCR, while the TCRdb copy is restricted to in-frame clones and leaves out a portion. V and J calls and clone size are as listed in that table; D and trimming were resolved from the DNA. Altogether around 530,000 clones are present, around three quarters being singletons, with the ten largest covering approximately 12%. These data are taken from a study of shared clonotypes between healthy human individuals. Regarding the study as a whole: A small donor pool kept down the genetic and exposure-history diversity that was represented.

The germline CDR1 and CDR2 sequences are MRHNA and SNTAGT. The CDR3 covers 13 residues. With V trimmed by 3 bases and J by 5 bases, 3 bases remained unmatched. Sequenced sample: PBMCs. This chain links TRBV6-4 with TRBJ1-1, with 7 bases matching TRBD1. This sequence was found in a woman aged 40-49 years in good health. Some clones in this sample may be carry-over from other donors' samples. CDR3 in DNA: TGTGCCAGCAGTGAACACAGGGGAACTGAAGCTTTCTTT. Amino acids: CASSEHRGTEAFF.